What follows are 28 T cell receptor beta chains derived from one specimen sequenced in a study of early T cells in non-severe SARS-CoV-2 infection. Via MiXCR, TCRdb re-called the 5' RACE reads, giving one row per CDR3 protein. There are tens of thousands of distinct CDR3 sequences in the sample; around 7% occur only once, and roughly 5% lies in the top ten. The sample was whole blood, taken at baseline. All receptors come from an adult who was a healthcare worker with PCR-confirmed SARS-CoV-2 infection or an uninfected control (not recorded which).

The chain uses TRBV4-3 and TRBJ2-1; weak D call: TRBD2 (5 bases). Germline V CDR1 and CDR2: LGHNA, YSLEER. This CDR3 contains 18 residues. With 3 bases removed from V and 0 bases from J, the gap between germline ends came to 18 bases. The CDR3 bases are TGCGCCAGCAGCCATGGCGGGCTTGCCGTAACCTCCTACAATGAGCAGTTCTTC. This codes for CASSHGGLAVTSYNEQFF.

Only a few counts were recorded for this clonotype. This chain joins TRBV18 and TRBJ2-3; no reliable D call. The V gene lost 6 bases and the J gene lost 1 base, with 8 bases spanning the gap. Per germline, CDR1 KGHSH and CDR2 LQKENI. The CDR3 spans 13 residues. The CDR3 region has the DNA TGTGCCAGCTCCAACAGAGGCACAGATACGCAGTATTTT. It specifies CASSNRGTDTQYF.

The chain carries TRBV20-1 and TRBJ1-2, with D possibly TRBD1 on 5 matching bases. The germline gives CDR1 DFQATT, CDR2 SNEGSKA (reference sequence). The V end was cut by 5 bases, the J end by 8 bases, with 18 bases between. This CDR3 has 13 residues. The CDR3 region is CSALPRVGEGYTF. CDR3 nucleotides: TGCAGTGCTCTCCCTCGGGTAGGGGAAGGCTACACCTTC.

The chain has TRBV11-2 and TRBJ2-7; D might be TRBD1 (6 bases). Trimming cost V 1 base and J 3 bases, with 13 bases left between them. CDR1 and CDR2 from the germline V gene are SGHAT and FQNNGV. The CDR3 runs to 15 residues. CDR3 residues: CASSLVGGPSYEQYF. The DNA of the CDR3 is TGTGCCAGCAGCTTAGTTGGGGGCCCCAGCTACGAGCAGTACTTC.

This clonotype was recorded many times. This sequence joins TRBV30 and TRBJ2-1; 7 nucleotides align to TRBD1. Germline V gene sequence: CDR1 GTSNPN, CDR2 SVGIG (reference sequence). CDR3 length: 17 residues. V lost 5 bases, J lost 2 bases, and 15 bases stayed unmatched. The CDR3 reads CAWSPSGRQGPYNEQFF. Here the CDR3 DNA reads TGTGCCTGGTCGCCCAGTGGCCGACAGGGACCCTACAATGAGCAGTTCTTC. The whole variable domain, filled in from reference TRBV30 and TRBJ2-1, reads SQTIHQWPATLVQPVGSPLSLECTVEGTSNPNLYWYRQAAGRGLQLLFYSVGIGQISSEVPQNLSASRPQDRQFILSSKKLLLSDSGFYLCAWSPSGRQGPYNEQFFGPGTRLTVL.

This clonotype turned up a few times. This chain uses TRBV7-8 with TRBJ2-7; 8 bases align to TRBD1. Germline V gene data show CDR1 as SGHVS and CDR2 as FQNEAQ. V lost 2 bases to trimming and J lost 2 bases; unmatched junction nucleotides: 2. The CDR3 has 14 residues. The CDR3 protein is CASSLQGAAYEQYF. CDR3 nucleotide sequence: TGTGCCAGCAGCTTACAGGGGGCAGCCTACGAGCAGTACTTC.

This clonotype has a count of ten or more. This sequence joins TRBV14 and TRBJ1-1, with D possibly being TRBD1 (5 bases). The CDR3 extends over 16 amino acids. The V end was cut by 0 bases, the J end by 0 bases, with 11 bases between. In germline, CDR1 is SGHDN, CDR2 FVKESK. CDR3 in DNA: TGTGCCAGCAGCCAAGAGGTCGGGACCATGAACACTGAAGCTTTCTTT. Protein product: CASSQEVGTMNTEAFF.

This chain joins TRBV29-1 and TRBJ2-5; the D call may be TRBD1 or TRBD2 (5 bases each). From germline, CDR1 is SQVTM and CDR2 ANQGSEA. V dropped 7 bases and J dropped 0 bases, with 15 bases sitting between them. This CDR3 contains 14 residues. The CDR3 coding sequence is TGCAGCGGTGGGGCGGGCCCGTACCAAGAGACCCAGTACTTC. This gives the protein CSGGAGPYQETQYF.

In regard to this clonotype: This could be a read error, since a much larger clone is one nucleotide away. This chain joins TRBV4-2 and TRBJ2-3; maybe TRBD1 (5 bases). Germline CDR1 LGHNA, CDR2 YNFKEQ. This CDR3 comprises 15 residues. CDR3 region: CASSQDPPETDTEYF. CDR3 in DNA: TGTGCCAGCAGCCAAGACCCCCCGGAGACAGATACGGAGTATTTT.

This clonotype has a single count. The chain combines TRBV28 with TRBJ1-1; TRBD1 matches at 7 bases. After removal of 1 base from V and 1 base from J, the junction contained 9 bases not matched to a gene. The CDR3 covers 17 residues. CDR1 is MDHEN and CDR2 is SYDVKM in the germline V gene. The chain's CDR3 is CASSLSGRGRRNTEAFF. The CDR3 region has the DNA TGTGCCAGCAGTTTATCGGGCAGGGGGAGACGGAACACTGAAGCTTTCTTT. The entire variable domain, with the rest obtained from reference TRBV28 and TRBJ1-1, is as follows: DVKVTQSSRYLVKRTGEKVFLECVQDMDHENMFWYRQDPGLGLRLIYFSYDVKMKEKGDIPEGYSVSREKKERFSLILESASTNQTSMYLCASSLSGRGRRNTEAFFGQGTRLTVV.

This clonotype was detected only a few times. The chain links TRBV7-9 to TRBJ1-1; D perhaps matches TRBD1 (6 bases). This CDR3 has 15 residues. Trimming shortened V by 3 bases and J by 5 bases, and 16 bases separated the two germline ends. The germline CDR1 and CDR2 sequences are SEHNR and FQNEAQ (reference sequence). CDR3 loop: CASSFVPQGLTEAFF. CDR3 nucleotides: TGTGCCAGCAGCTTCGTCCCACAGGGATTGACTGAAGCTTTCTTT.

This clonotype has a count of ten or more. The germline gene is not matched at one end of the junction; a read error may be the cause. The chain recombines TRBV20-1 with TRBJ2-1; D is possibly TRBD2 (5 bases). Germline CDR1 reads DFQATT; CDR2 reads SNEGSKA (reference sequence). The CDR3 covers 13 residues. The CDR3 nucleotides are TGCAGTGCTGAGGAGGAGTCCTACAAGGAGCAGTTCTTC. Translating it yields CSAEEESYKEQFF.

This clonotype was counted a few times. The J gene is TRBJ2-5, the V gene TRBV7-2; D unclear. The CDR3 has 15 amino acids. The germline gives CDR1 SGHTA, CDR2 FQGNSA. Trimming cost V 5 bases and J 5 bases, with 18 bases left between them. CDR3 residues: CASSPHGQSGETQYF. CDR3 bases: TGTGCCAGCAGCCCCCATGGTCAGTCTGGGGAGACCCAGTACTTC.

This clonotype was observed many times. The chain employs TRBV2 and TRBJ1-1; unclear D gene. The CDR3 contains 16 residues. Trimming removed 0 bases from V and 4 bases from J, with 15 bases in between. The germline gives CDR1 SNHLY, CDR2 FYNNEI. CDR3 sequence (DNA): TGTGCCAGCAGTGAAGCGCTTGAATGGGGTGGCACTGAAGCTTTCTTT. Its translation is CASSEALEWGGTEAFF.

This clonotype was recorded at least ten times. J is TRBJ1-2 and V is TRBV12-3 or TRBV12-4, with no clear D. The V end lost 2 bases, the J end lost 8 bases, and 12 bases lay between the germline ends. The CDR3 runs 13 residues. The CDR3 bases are TGTGCCAGCAGTTTACTGTGGCGGCAGGGCTACACCTTC. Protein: CASSLLWRQGYTF.

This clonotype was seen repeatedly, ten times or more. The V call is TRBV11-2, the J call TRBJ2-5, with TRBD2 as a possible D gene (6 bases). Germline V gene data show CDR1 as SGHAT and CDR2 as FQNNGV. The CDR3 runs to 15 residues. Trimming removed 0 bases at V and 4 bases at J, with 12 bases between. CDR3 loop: CASSLDRWGVETQYF. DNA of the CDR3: TGTGCCAGCAGCTTAGATAGGTGGGGGGTAGAGACCCAGTACTTC.

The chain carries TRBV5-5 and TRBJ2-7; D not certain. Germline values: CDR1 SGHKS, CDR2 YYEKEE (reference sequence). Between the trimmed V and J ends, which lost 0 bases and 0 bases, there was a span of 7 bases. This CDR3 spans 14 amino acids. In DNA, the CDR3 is TGTGCCAGCAGCTTGGGGGTCCCCTCCTACGAGCAGTACTTC. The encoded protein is CASSLGVPSYEQYF. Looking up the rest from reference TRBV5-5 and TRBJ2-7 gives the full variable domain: DAGVTQSPTHLIKTRGQQVTLRCSPISGHKSVSWYQQVLGQGPQFIFQYYEKEERGRGNFPDRFSARQFPNYSSELNVNALLLGDSALYLCASSLGVPSYEQYFGPGTRLTVT.

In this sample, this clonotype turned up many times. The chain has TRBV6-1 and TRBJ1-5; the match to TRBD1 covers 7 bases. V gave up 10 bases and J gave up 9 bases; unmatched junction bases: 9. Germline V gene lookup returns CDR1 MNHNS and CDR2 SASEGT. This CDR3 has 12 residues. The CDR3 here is CATRTGERPQHF. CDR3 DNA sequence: TGTGCCACCCGGACAGGCGAGAGGCCCCAGCATTTT.

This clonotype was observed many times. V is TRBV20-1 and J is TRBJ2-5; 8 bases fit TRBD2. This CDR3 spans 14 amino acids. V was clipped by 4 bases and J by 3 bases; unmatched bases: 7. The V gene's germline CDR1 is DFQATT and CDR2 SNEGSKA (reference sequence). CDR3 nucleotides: TGCAGTGCTAACCAGCCCGGGGGGGAAGAGACCCAGTACTTC. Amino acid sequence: CSANQPGGEETQYF.

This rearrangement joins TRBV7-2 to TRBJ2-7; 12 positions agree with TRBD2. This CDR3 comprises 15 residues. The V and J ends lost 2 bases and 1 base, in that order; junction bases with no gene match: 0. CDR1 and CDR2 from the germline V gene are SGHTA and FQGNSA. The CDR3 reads CASSLLAGGSYEQYF. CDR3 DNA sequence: TGTGCCAGCAGCTTACTAGCGGGGGGGTCCTACGAGCAGTACTTC.

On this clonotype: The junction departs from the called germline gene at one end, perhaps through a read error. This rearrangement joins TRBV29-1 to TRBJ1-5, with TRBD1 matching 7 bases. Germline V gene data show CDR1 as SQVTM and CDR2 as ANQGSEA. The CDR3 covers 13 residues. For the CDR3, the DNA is TGCAGCGTTGGACAGGGCTTTAATCAGCCCCAGCGTTTT. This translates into CSVGQGFNQPQRF.

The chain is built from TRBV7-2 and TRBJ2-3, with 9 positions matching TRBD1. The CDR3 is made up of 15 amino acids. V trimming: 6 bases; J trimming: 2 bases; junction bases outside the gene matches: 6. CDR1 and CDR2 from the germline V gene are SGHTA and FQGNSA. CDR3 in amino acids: CASRFGQGNTDTQYF. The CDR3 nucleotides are TGTGCCAGCAGGTTTGGACAGGGGAACACAGATACGCAGTATTTT.

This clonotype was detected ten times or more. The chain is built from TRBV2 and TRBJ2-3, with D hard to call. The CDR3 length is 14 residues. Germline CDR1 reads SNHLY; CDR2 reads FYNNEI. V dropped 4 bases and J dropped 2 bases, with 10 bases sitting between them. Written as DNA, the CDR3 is TGTGCCAGCAGTGCGGATTTGAACACAGATACGCAGTATTTT. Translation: CASSADLNTDTQYF.

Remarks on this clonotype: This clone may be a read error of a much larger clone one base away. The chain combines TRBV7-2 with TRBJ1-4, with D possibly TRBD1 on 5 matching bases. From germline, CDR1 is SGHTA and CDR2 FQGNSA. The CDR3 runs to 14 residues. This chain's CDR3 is CVSSFDSNSEKLFF. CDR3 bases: TGTGTCAGCAGCTTCGACAGTAACTCTGAAAAACTGTTTTTT.

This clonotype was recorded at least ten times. In DNA form, the CDR3 reads TGCGCCAGCGGCGAGTTCAGCCCGGGCTATGGCTACACCTTC. Translating gives CASGEFSPGYGYTF. The V and J genes are TRBV5-1 and TRBJ1-2; D unresolved. The CDR3 is 14 residues long. Per germline, CDR1 SGHRS and CDR2 YFSETQ. V dropped 7 bases and J dropped 4 bases, with 17 bases sitting between them.

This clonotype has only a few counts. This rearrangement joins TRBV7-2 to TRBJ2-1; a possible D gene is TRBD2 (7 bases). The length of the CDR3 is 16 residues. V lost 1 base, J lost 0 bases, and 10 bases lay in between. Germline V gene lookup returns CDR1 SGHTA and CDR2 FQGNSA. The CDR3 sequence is CASSLGGGPSYNEQFF. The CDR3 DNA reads TGTGCCAGCAGCTTAGGCGGGGGCCCCTCCTACAATGAGCAGTTCTTC. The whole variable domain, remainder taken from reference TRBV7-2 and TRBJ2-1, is GAGVSQSPSNKVTEKGKDVELRCDPISGHTALYWYRQSLGQGLEFLIYFQGNSAPDKSGLPSDRFSAERTGGSVSTLTIQRTQQEDSAVYLCASSLGGGPSYNEQFFGPGTRLTVL.

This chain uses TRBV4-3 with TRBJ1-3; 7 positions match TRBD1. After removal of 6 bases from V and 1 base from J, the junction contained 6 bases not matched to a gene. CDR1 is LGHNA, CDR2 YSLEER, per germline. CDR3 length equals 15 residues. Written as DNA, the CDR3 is TGCGCCAGCAGTCAAAACAGGGGTTCTGGAAACACCATATATTTT. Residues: CASSQNRGSGNTIYF.

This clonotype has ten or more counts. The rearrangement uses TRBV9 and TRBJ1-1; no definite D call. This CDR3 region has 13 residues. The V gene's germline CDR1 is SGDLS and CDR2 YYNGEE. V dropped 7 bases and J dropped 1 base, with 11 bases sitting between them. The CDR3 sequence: CASQPLQNTEAFF. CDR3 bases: TGTGCCAGCCAACCCCTACAGAACACTGAAGCTTTCTTT.